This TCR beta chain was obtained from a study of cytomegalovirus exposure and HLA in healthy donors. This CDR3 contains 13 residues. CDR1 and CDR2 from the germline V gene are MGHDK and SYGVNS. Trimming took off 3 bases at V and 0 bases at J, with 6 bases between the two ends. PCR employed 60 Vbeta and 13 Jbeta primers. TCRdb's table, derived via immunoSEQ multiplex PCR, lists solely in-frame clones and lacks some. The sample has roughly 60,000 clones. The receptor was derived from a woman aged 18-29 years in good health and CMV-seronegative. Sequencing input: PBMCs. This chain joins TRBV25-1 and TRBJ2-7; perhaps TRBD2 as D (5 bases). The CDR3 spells CASSEAGSYEQYF. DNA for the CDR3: TGTGCCAGCAGTGAGGCGGGCTCCTACGAGCAGTACTTC.